The rows below give T cell receptor beta chains drawn from one sample of a study of cytomegalovirus exposure and HLA in healthy donors. Only in-frame clones appear in the TCRdb table, and some are missing; sequencing was by immunoSEQ multiplex PCR. The profile shows around 140,000 clones, roughly 80% of them singletons. Sequencing was done on a sample of PBMCs. The receptors were gathered from a woman aged 50 to 60 in good health and CMV-seropositive. Each CDR3 is given with its conserved first and last residue. The D gene is left open where the match is weak. A clone size is listed for some rows: how often the clone was seen (once, few, many), or a class if it is expanded.

abundance: .; v_gene: TRBV5-6; d_gene: TRBD1; j_gene: TRBJ1-6; CDR3nt: TGTGCCAGCAGCTTGGCTCTACAGGGGGAAAATTCACCCCTCCACTTT; CDR3aa: CASSLALQGENSPLHF
abundance: .; v_gene: TRBV5-4; d_gene: .; j_gene: TRBJ1-2; CDR3nt: TGTGCCAGCAGCTTCGTATCAGATTATGGCTACACCTTC; CDR3aa: CASSFVSDYGYTF
abundance: .; v_gene: TRBV28; d_gene: .; j_gene: TRBJ1-4; CDR3nt: TGTGCCAGCAGAGACTGGCTCGAAAAACTGTTTTTT; CDR3aa: CASRDWLEKLFF
abundance: .; v_gene: TRBV9; d_gene: .; j_gene: TRBJ1-1; CDR3nt: TGTGCCAGCAGCGTATTAACAGCGAACACTGAAGCTTTCTTT; CDR3aa: CASSVLTANTEAFF
abundance: .; v_gene: TRBV27; d_gene: .; j_gene: TRBJ2-1; CDR3nt: TGTGCCAGCAGTTTGCTAGCCGTGAATGAGCAGTTCTTC; CDR3aa: CASSLLAVNEQFF
abundance: .; v_gene: TRBV4-1; d_gene: .; j_gene: TRBJ2-7; CDR3nt: TGCGCCAGCAGCCAAGATCCCCAGAGGATCTACGAGCAGTACTTC; CDR3aa: CASSQDPQRIYEQYF
abundance: .; v_gene: TRBV7-9; d_gene: TRBD1; j_gene: TRBJ2-3; CDR3nt: TGTGCCAGCAGAAGGGACAGGGGTTATACGCAGTATTTT; CDR3aa: CASRRDRGYTQYF
abundance: .; v_gene: TRBV28; d_gene: .; j_gene: TRBJ1-5; CDR3nt: TGTGCCAGCAGTGCCAGGCCCCAGCATTTT; CDR3aa: CASSARPQHF
abundance: .; v_gene: TRBV5-6; d_gene: TRBD1; j_gene: TRBJ1-2; CDR3nt: TGTGCCAGCAGCCTCCGACAGGGGTGGATACATGGCTACACCTTC; CDR3aa: CASSLRQGWIHGYTF
abundance: .; v_gene: TRBV4-1; d_gene: .; j_gene: TRBJ2-3; CDR3nt: TGCGCCAGCAGCCCCCTCCCCTTATCCCGCAGTTCAGCAGATACGCAGTATTTT; CDR3aa: CASSPLPLSRSSADTQYF
abundance: .; v_gene: TRBV5-1; d_gene: TRBD1; j_gene: TRBJ1-1; CDR3nt: TGCGCCAGCAGCTTGGTGGCGGGACAGGGGGCCTCTGAAGCTTTCTTT; CDR3aa: CASSLVAGQGASEAFF
abundance: .; v_gene: TRBV2; d_gene: TRBD2; j_gene: TRBJ2-1; CDR3nt: TGTGCCAGCCAGTGGAGCGGGGGGGCAAATGAGCAGTTCTTC; CDR3aa: CASQWSGGANEQFF
abundance: .; v_gene: TRBV7-2; d_gene: TRBD2; j_gene: TRBJ2-1; CDR3nt: TGTGCCAGCAGCTACTCCCTAGCGGGGAAACCAAGCTCCTACAATGAGCAGTTCTTC; CDR3aa: CASSYSLAGKPSSYNEQFF
abundance: .; v_gene: TRBV27; d_gene: TRBD1; j_gene: TRBJ2-4; CDR3nt: TGTGCCAGCAGGCTGACAGGGGGCTTGAACATTCAGTACTTC; CDR3aa: CASRLTGGLNIQYF
abundance: .; v_gene: TRBV10-3; d_gene: .; j_gene: TRBJ1-3; CDR3nt: TGTGCCATCAGCCCGGGATATCTCTCTGGAAACACCATATATTTT; CDR3aa: CAISPGYLSGNTIYF
abundance: .; v_gene: TRBV7-2; d_gene: .; j_gene: TRBJ1-2; CDR3nt: TGTGCCAGCAGCTATATGGGGGGGACGTCTAACTATGGCTACACCTTC; CDR3aa: CASSYMGGTSNYGYTF
abundance: .; v_gene: TRBV28; d_gene: .; j_gene: TRBJ2-7; CDR3nt: TGTGCCAGCAGTCGCTCCTACGAGCAGTACTTC; CDR3aa: CASSRSYEQYF
abundance: few; v_gene: TRBV5-4; d_gene: TRBD2; j_gene: TRBJ2-3; CDR3nt: TGTGCCAGCAGCGGGGGGACTAGCGGGTTGGATACGCAGTATTTT; CDR3aa: CASSGGTSGLDTQYF
abundance: .; v_gene: TRBV7-2; d_gene: .; j_gene: TRBJ1-5; CDR3nt: TGTGCCAGCAGCTTTAGTCGCAATCAGCCCCAGCATTTT; CDR3aa: CASSFSRNQPQHF
abundance: few; v_gene: TRBV5-4; d_gene: TRBD2; j_gene: TRBJ2-1; CDR3nt: TGTGCCAGCAGCTTGGGGGGAGGGTTCCTCAATGAGCAGTTCTTC; CDR3aa: CASSLGGGFLNEQFF
abundance: .; v_gene: TRBV7-9; d_gene: .; j_gene: TRBJ1-1; CDR3nt: TGTGCCAGCAGCCCCGAGCTCAGCTACCGGCGGGGAACTGAAGCTTTCTTT; CDR3aa: CASSPELSYRRGTEAFF
abundance: .; v_gene: TRBV9; d_gene: .; j_gene: TRBJ2-5; CDR3nt: TGTGCCAGCAGCGGCTTACTAGGCCACGCGACCCAGTACTTC; CDR3aa: CASSGLLGHATQYF
abundance: .; v_gene: TRBV13; d_gene: TRBD2; j_gene: TRBJ2-1; CDR3nt: TGTGCCAGCAGCCCTTACAGACTAGCGGGGGTGGGGCAGTTCTTC; CDR3aa: CASSPYRLAGVGQFF
abundance: .; v_gene: TRBV5-1; d_gene: .; j_gene: TRBJ1-6; CDR3nt: TGCGCCAGCAGCTTGGCAGCAGGGTATAATTCACCCCTCCACTTT; CDR3aa: CASSLAAGYNSPLHF